The 27 T cell receptor beta chains below come from one sample, sequenced in a study of neoadjuvant anti-PD-1 for oral cavity cancer. Time point given: after neoadjuvant nivolumab, at surgical resection. TCRdb's table, derived via immunoSEQ multiplex PCR, lists solely in-frame clones and lacks some. The repertoire holds around 13,000 clones, with about 81% as singletons. Sequencing was performed on PBMCs, taken after nivolumab (anti-PD-1) treatment. The receptors stem from a person between 35 and 79 years old with oral cavity squamous cell carcinoma.

This clone occurred once. This sequence joins TRBV11-2 and TRBJ1-1; weak D call: TRBD1 (5 bases). Trimming took 6 bases from V and 1 from J, leaving 12 bases between them. This CDR3 is 14 amino acids long. Germline V CDR1 and CDR2: SGHAT, FQNNGV. The CDR3 DNA reads TGTGCCAGCAGGCGCCCGGGGCGGAACACTGAAGCTTTCTTT. Protein product: CASRRPGRNTEAFF.

The CDR3 spells CASSPTRVLFDTQYF. The CDR3 DNA sequence: TGTGCCAGCAGCCCCACACGGGTTCTTTTCGATACGCAGTATTTT. The rearrangement links TRBV7-9 to TRBJ2-3; D unresolved. Germline CDR1 reads SEHNR; CDR2 reads FQNEAQ (reference sequence). The CDR3 is 15 amino acids. The V and J ends lost 5 bases and 6 bases respectively, with 18 bases between them.

This clone was recorded once. V gene TRBV27 combines with J gene TRBJ2-7, with TRBD1 matching 7 bases. Germline CDR1 and CDR2: MNHEY and SMNVEV (reference sequence). CDR3 length: 14 amino acids. Unmatched junction bases numbered 7, after V lost 5 bases and J lost 3 bases. DNA of the CDR3: TGTGCCAGCAGTCCGGACAGGACCCTCTACGAGCAGTACTTC. Translated: CASSPDRTLYEQYF.

This clone appeared once. The chain carries TRBV15 and TRBJ1-5, with 7 bases lining up with TRBD1. Losses at the gene ends were 5 bases for V and 5 bases for J; bases not matched to a gene: 9. Germline CDR1 reads LNHNV; CDR2 reads YYDKDF (reference sequence). The CDR3 has 15 residues. CDR3 DNA sequence: TGTGCCACCAGCGTCTCGACAGGGCTCGATCAGCCCCAGCATTTT. Encoded protein: CATSVSTGLDQPQHF. The full variable domain, rest sourced from reference TRBV15 and TRBJ1-5, is DAMVIQNPRYQVTQFGKPVTLSCSQTLNHNVMYWYQQKSSQAPKLLFHYYDKDFNNEADTPDNFQSRRPNTSFCFLDIRSPGLGDTAMYLCATSVSTGLDQPQHFGDGTRLSIL.

The rearrangement uses TRBV5-4 and TRBJ2-3, with D perhaps TRBD1 or TRBD2 (6 bases each). Germline CDR1 reads SGHNT; CDR2 reads YYREEE (reference sequence). V lost 4 bases and J 1 base, leaving 19 bases between the germline ends. The length of the CDR3 is 17 residues. The CDR3 spells CASSRSYGGRGTDTQYF. The CDR3 DNA reads as TGTGCCAGCAGCCGATCGTATGGGGGGCGAGGCACAGATACGCAGTATTTT.

The rearrangement joins TRBV6-6 to TRBJ2-7; TRBD2 matches 8 bases. The V gene's germline CDR1 is MNHNY and CDR2 SVGAGI (reference sequence). The CDR3 is made up of 15 amino acids. V lost 6 bases to trimming and J lost 0 bases; unmatched junction nucleotides: 7. CDR3 DNA sequence: TGTGCCAGCAGCAAGATAAGCGGGAGCTCCTACGAGCAGTACTTC. It is translated as CASSKISGSSYEQYF.

This rearrangement joins TRBV5-8 to TRBJ2-7; D not certain. The germline gives CDR1 SGHTS, CDR2 YDEGEE. The CDR3 runs to 17 residues. The germline V and J ends were trimmed by 5 bases and 0 bases, with 21 bases remaining between them. The CDR3 nucleotides read TGTGCCAGCAGTTTGACCGGATTTGGGCGGAGCTCCTACGAGCAGTACTTC. Its protein product is CASSLTGFGRSSYEQYF.

This clone was seen only a few times. Other DNA sequences within the sample encode an identical CDR3. V and J are TRBV30 and TRBJ2-7, with D perhaps assigned TRBD1 or TRBD2 (6 bases each). With 0 bases removed from V and 4 bases from J, the gap between germline ends came to 7 bases. The CDR3 loop spans 12 amino acids. CDR1 GTSNPN and CDR2 SVGIG come from the germline V gene (reference sequence). CDR3 sequence reads: CAWSVGGYEQYF. As DNA, the CDR3 is TGTGCCTGGAGTGTAGGGGGGTACGAGCAGTACTTC.

The genes are TRBV5-6 and TRBJ2-2, with 11 bases lining up with TRBD2. Unmatched junction bases numbered 8, after V lost 4 bases and J lost 0 bases. This CDR3 is built from 18 residues. The germline V gene has CDR1 SGHDT and CDR2 YYEEEE. The CDR3 nucleotides are TGTGCCAGCAGCGTATCACCGGGACTAGCGGCGAACACCGGGGAGCTGTTTTTT. The encoded protein is CASSVSPGLAANTGELFF.

This rearrangement joins TRBV6-5 to TRBJ2-6, with D tentatively TRBD1 (5 bases). V lost 6 bases, J lost 4 bases, and 7 bases lay in between. CDR3 size: 13 residues. CDR1 is MNHEY, CDR2 SVGAGI, per germline. The CDR3 here is CASRQGGANVLTF. DNA of the CDR3: TGTGCCAGCAGGCAGGGAGGGGCCAACGTCCTGACTTTC.

The chain has TRBV6-5 and TRBJ2-7; 7 positions match TRBD2. The CDR3 consists of 15 residues. The junction had 12 bases not matched to a gene; V was cut back by 4 bases and J by 6 bases. CDR1 is MNHEY, CDR2 SVGAGI, per germline. CDR3 DNA sequence: TGTGCCAGCAGTTCGAACTCCGGACTAGTTCGCGAGCAGTACTTC. This gives the protein CASSSNSGLVREQYF.

The chain recombines TRBV27 with TRBJ1-2, with D perhaps TRBD1 (6 bases). There are 12 residues in the CDR3. The V and J ends lost 2 bases and 6 bases respectively, with 7 bases between them. Germline V lookup: CDR1 MNHEY, CDR2 SMNVEV (reference sequence). The CDR3 DNA follows: TGTGCCAGCAGTTTAGCAGGGGATGGCTACACCTTC. Its protein is CASSLAGDGYTF.

This chain links TRBV27 with TRBJ2-7; no clear D gene. In germline, CDR1 is MNHEY, CDR2 SMNVEV (reference sequence). The CDR3 runs 14 residues. Deletions cut 0 bases from V and 2 bases from J, with 8 bases between. The CDR3, as DNA: TGTGCCAGCAGTTTATCCTATCCTGCCTACGAGCAGTACTTC. Amino acid sequence: CASSLSYPAYEQYF.

The V and J genes are TRBV6-5 and TRBJ1-5; tentatively, D is TRBD1 (5 bases). V was clipped by 6 bases and J by 4 bases, with 10 bases between them. The CDR3 length is 13 residues. In germline, CDR1 is MNHEY, CDR2 SVGAGI. This CDR3 reads CASRRDGNQPQHF. CDR3 DNA sequence: TGTGCCAGCAGAAGGGACGGTAATCAGCCCCAGCATTTT.

The gene calls are TRBV6-5 and TRBJ2-7; D gene uncertain. The germline gives CDR1 MNHEY, CDR2 SVGAGI. This CDR3 is 14 amino acids long. V lost 4 bases and J lost 2, with 12 bases in between. The CDR3 coding sequence is TGTGCCAGCAGTTCTGCAGGTTCTACCTACGAGCAGTACTTC. Translation: CASSSAGSTYEQYF.

This sequence joins TRBV7-8 and TRBJ1-2; TRBD1 agrees at 8 bases. V lost 5 bases to trimming and J lost 2 bases; unmatched junction nucleotides: 10. Germline CDR1 SGHVS, CDR2 FQNEAQ. The length of the CDR3 is 16 residues. The CDR3 is CASSPRTGSMNYGYTF. CDR3 coding DNA: TGTGCCAGCAGCCCCAGGACAGGGTCAATGAACTATGGCTACACCTTC.

The chain recombines TRBV4-1 with TRBJ1-1; D gene uncertain. The CDR3 contains 14 residues. Trimming took off 1 base at V and 0 bases at J, with 6 bases between the two ends. Germline V gene sequence: CDR1 MGHRA, CDR2 YSYEKL. The CDR3 region is CASSQGWMNTEAFF. The DNA of the CDR3 is TGCGCCAGCAGCCAAGGCTGGATGAACACTGAAGCTTTCTTT.

This clone has only one observation. The genes are TRBV6-5 and TRBJ1-1; 11 nucleotides agree with TRBD1. From germline, CDR1 is MNHEY and CDR2 SVGAGI. CDR3 size: 14 residues. The trim removed 6 bases at V and 11 bases at J, leaving 11 bases unmatched. The CDR3 region is CASRGQGARSGAFF. Here the CDR3 DNA reads TGTGCCAGCAGAGGACAGGGGGCTCGGTCGGGGGCTTTCTTT.

The chain recombines TRBV2 with TRBJ2-1; 8 nucleotides align to TRBD2. Germline CDR1 and CDR2: SNHLY and FYNNEI. V dropped 6 bases and J dropped 0; count of bases not matched to a gene: 13. The CDR3 covers 18 residues. In nucleotides, the CDR3 is TGTGCCAGCAGAAACAGCGGGGGATTAGCGAGCTCCTACAATGAGCAGTTCTTC. This codes for CASRNSGGLASSYNEQFF.

V usage is TRBV28 and J usage is TRBJ2-1, with a tentative D call TRBD2 (5 bases). The CDR3 has 13 residues. CDR1 and CDR2 from the germline V gene are MDHEN and SYDVKM. V was clipped by 6 bases and J by 0 bases, with 6 bases between them. CDR3 protein: CASRGSSYNEQFF. As DNA, the CDR3 is TGTGCCAGCAGAGGGAGCTCCTACAATGAGCAGTTCTTC.

This clone was recorded once. The chain uses TRBV6-5 and TRBJ1-1; maybe TRBD1 (6 bases). This CDR3 has 15 amino acids. Per germline, CDR1 MNHEY and CDR2 SVGAGI. The ends were cut back, 4 bases at V and 5 bases at J, with 17 bases in the middle. The CDR3 sequence is CASSFWAGGQTEAFF. The CDR3 coding sequence is TGTGCCAGCAGTTTCTGGGCGGGGGGGCAAACTGAAGCTTTCTTT.

This chain connects TRBV19 to TRBJ1-2, with D maybe TRBD1 (5 bases). V lost 4 bases and J lost 3, with 12 bases in between. CDR1 LNHDA and CDR2 SQIVND come from the germline V gene (reference sequence). The CDR3 sequence is 14 residues long. The CDR3 here is CASSNHQGDYGYTF. The CDR3 region has the DNA TGTGCCAGTAGTAACCACCAGGGAGACTATGGCTACACCTTC.

The chain has TRBV6-1 and TRBJ1-5; a possible D gene is TRBD1 (6 bases). CDR3 length equals 17 residues. Germline V gene data show CDR1 as MNHNS and CDR2 as SASEGT. Trimming pared 0 bases from V and 0 bases from J, leaving 12 bases between. The CDR3 spells CASSEAPRQVSNQPQHF. Here the CDR3 DNA reads TGTGCCAGCAGTGAAGCCCCCCGACAGGTTAGCAATCAGCCCCAGCATTTT.

This clone has only a few counts. This chain connects TRBV7-3 to TRBJ1-1; the D is unclear. Per germline, CDR1 SGHTA and CDR2 FQGTGA. Trimming took 5 bases from V and 11 from J, leaving 18 bases between them. CDR3 length equals 13 residues. CDR3 nucleotides: TGTGCCAGCAGCGTAAACATCGACACGGGCGCTTTCTTT. Its translation: CASSVNIDTGAFF.

This clone showed up just a few times. J is TRBJ2-3 and V is TRBV5-4, with D hard to call. The germline CDR1 and CDR2 sequences are SGHNT and YYREEE (reference sequence). The CDR3 consists of 16 residues. Trimming took off 4 bases at V and 0 bases at J, with 15 bases between the two ends. The chain's CDR3 is CASSAYYISSTDTQYF. CDR3 nucleotides: TGTGCCAGCAGCGCCTACTACATTTCTAGCACAGATACGCAGTATTTT.

V gene TRBV6-5 combines with J gene TRBJ2-7; D remains ambiguous. Germline CDR1 reads MNHEY; CDR2 reads SVGAGI. V was pared by 2 bases and J by 3 bases, with 11 bases between. The CDR3 totals 14 residues. In DNA form, the CDR3 reads TGTGCCAGCAGTTACGTTGGTGGGAACTACGAGCAGTACTTC. Its translation is CASSYVGGNYEQYF.

This clone was observed once. This chain uses TRBV7-8 with TRBJ2-1, with D hard to call. In germline, CDR1 is SGHVS, CDR2 FQNEAQ. This CDR3 contains 15 residues. V was trimmed by 1 base and J by 6 bases, leaving 13 bases between them. This chain's CDR3 is CASSLVAGSSNEQFF. The CDR3 DNA sequence: TGTGCCAGCAGCTTAGTGGCAGGTAGTAGCAATGAGCAGTTCTTC.